The 20 T cell receptor beta chains reported below all come from one sample, sequenced in a study of blood T cells in healthy people across ages. Primers used in a second PCR of roughly 6 to 12 cycles were a sample-barcoded 5' primer and a J-beta primer mix. TCRdb used MiXCR to reprocess the 5' RACE reads, holding one entry per CDR3 protein. In the table there are about 580,000 distinct CDR3 sequences, roughly 48% of which are singletons. The sample was blood. The receptor source for this set is a man at least 80 years old in good health.

The chain has TRBV6-5 and TRBJ1-3, with D possibly being TRBD1 (5 bases). With 4 bases removed from V and 0 bases from J, the gap between germline ends came to 13 bases. Germline V gene lookup returns CDR1 MNHEY and CDR2 SVGAGI. CDR3 length: 16 amino acids. As DNA, the CDR3 is TGTGCCAGCAGTTGGGGTGGGGGTCGCTCTGGAAACACCATATATTTT. This codes for CASSWGGGRSGNTIYF.

The rearrangement uses TRBV7-2 and TRBJ2-5; TRBD1 agrees at 7 bases. The CDR3 has 15 residues. V was clipped by 5 bases and J by 2 bases; unmatched bases: 8. From germline, CDR1 is SGHTA and CDR2 FQGNSA. The CDR3: CASSGSGTAQETQYF. The CDR3 bases are TGTGCCAGCAGCGGCTCCGGGACAGCACAAGAGACCCAGTACTTC.

In its sample, this clonotype was seen a few times. V usage is TRBV7-2 and J usage is TRBJ2-7; unclear D gene. There are 14 residues in the CDR3. V was trimmed by 1 base and J by 10 bases, leaving 17 bases between them. Germline CDR1 SGHTA, CDR2 FQGNSA. CDR3 protein: CASSLGQVGNAQYF. The CDR3 nucleotides are TGTGCCAGCAGCTTAGGGCAGGTGGGGAATGCCCAGTACTTC. The whole variable domain, remainder taken from reference TRBV7-2 and TRBJ2-7, is GAGVSQSPSNKVTEKGKDVELRCDPISGHTALYWYRQSLGQGLEFLIYFQGNSAPDKSGLPSDRFSAERTGGSVSTLTIQRTQQEDSAVYLCASSLGQVGNAQYFGPGTRLTVT.

The V gene is TRBV2, the J gene TRBJ2-3; the D is unclear. The germline V gene encodes CDR1 SNHLY and CDR2 FYNNEI. Trimming shortened V by 4 bases and J by 0 bases, and 20 bases separated the two germline ends. The CDR3 extends over 18 amino acids. The CDR3 reads CASSALGPSALSTDTQYF. As DNA, the CDR3 is TGTGCCAGCAGTGCGTTAGGCCCCAGTGCCCTTAGCACAGATACGCAGTATTTT.

This clonotype was seen more than once but under ten times. V gene TRBV20-1 combines with J gene TRBJ2-5, with no clear D. Germline assignment: CDR1 DFQATT and CDR2 SNEGSKA (reference sequence). There are 15 residues in the CDR3. The V end was cut by 4 bases, the J end by 1 base, with 16 bases between. DNA for the CDR3: TGCAGTGCTAATCATCCCCGGACCCGCCAAGAGACCCAGTACTTC. It encodes CSANHPRTRQETQYF.

This clonotype has more than one count but fewer than ten. The chain is built from TRBV4-1 and TRBJ2-3; TRBD1 agrees at 9 bases. The CDR3 spans 15 residues. CDR1 is MGHRA, CDR2 YSYEKL, per germline. V lost 0 bases to trimming and J lost 6 bases; unmatched junction nucleotides: 4. As DNA, the CDR3 is TGCGCCAGCAGCCAAGAACAGGGGGCTAGCGATACGCAGTATTTT. This codes for CASSQEQGASDTQYF.

The DNA of the CDR3 is TGTGCCAGCAGCACCCGACAGGGTCCCGAAGACCGGACTGAAGCTTTCTTT. Its translation: CASSTRQGPEDRTEAFF. The chain is built from TRBV5-5 and TRBJ1-1; 7 bases are a match to TRBD1. Trimming at V came to 4 bases and at J to 5 bases, leaving 17 bases not matched to a gene. CDR3 length: 17 residues. Germline CDR1 reads SGHKS; CDR2 reads YYEKEE (reference sequence).

The chain couples TRBV27 to TRBJ1-4, with a possible D match to TRBD1 (5 bases). The V and J ends lost 6 bases and 0 bases respectively, with 14 bases between them. The CDR3 runs to 16 residues. CDR1 and CDR2 from the germline V gene are MNHEY and SMNVEV (reference sequence). As DNA, the CDR3 is TGTGCCAGCAGAGGGGATGCGAAGGCAACTAATGAAAAACTGTTTTTT. Translation gives CASRGDAKATNEKLFF.

This chain links TRBV20-1 with TRBJ2-7, with a tentative D call TRBD1 (6 bases). With 3 bases removed from V and 2 bases from J, the gap between germline ends came to 20 bases. CDR1 and CDR2 from the germline V gene are DFQATT and SNEGSKA (reference sequence). The CDR3 is 16 amino acids. Written as DNA, the CDR3 is TGCAGTGCTAGTCCAGGGGCACGCAGGGGAGCCTACGAGCAGTACTTC. Amino acid sequence: CSASPGARRGAYEQYF.

In this sample, this clonotype turned up a few times. The DNA for the CDR3 is TGTGCCAGCAGCTCCCGGACTAGCGGGGGCTCGAGGCTCATCTACGAGCAGTACTTC. Translated: CASSSRTSGGSRLIYEQYF. The rearrangement links TRBV9 to TRBJ2-7; 13 bases match TRBD2. The V gene's germline CDR1 is SGDLS and CDR2 YYNGEE. This CDR3 has 19 amino acids. V gave up 4 bases and J gave up 3 bases; unmatched junction bases: 16.

This rearrangement joins TRBV14 to TRBJ1-6, with 8 bases matching TRBD1. The CDR3 sequence is 14 residues long. Per the germline V gene, CDR1 is SGHDN and CDR2 is FVKESK. V was pared by 2 bases and J by 8 bases, with 2 bases of the junction left unmatched. The CDR3 reads CASSQHRGYSPLHF. The CDR3 bases are TGTGCCAGCAGCCAACACAGGGGGTATTCACCCCTCCACTTT.

In this sample, this clonotype turned up a few times. The chain uses TRBV20-1 and TRBJ2-7, with D possibly being TRBD2 (5 bases). The assigned J gene may be wrong: the sequence end matches TRBJ2-5 better. CDR3 length: 11 amino acids. Per germline, CDR1 DFQATT and CDR2 SNEGSKA (reference sequence). The CDR3 DNA reads as TGCAGTGCCCACGGCCGGGGGACCCAGTACTTC. As protein: CSAHGRGTQYF.

This clonotype was detected once. The chain links TRBV9 to TRBJ2-7, with 10 nucleotides matching TRBD2. Gene TRBJ2-5 matches the end of the DNA better, so the J call may be wrong. The CDR3 contains 14 residues. The germline V gene has CDR1 SGDLS and CDR2 YYNGEE. CDR3 region: CASSAGWTSGTQYF. In DNA form, the CDR3 reads TGTGCCAGCAGCGCCGGGTGGACTAGCGGGACCCAGTACTTC.

This clonotype was seen many times. This chain links TRBV6-6 with TRBJ1-2; a weak D match, TRBD1 (5 bases). The germline CDR1 and CDR2 sequences are MNHNY and SVGAGI (reference sequence). Trimming took off 2 bases at V and 1 base at J, with 14 bases between the two ends. The CDR3 contains 16 residues. The CDR3 DNA follows: TGTGCCAGCAGTTACAGCGGGGACGCTGGTAACTATGGCTACACCTTC. Its translation: CASSYSGDAGNYGYTF.

The J gene is TRBJ1-2, the V gene TRBV5-1, with 9 bases matching TRBD1. The V gene's germline CDR1 is SGHRS and CDR2 YFSETQ. The CDR3 totals 14 residues. V was clipped by 4 bases and J by 6 bases; unmatched bases: 7. The CDR3 region is CASSPRTGDHGYTF. The CDR3 DNA reads as TGCGCCAGCAGCCCCCGGACAGGGGACCATGGCTACACCTTC.

This clonotype was detected once. This chain connects TRBV12-3 or TRBV12-4 to TRBJ1-2; 7 positions match TRBD1. V trimming: 1 base; J trimming: 7 bases; junction bases outside the gene matches: 9. CDR3 length: 15 residues. The CDR3 sequence: CASSLGGGGSGGYTF. The CDR3 DNA follows: TGTGCCAGCAGTTTAGGAGGGGGCGGTTCGGGTGGCTACACCTTC.

This CDR3 is CSVHPGRMDSYNEQYF. The CDR3 bases are TGCAGCGTTCACCCGGGACGCATGGATTCCTACAATGAGCAGTACTTC. The genes are TRBV29-1 and TRBJ2-5, with D perhaps being TRBD1 or TRBD2 (5 bases each). The CDR3 runs 16 residues. CDR1 SQVTM and CDR2 ANQGSEA come from the germline V gene. V shed 5 bases and J shed 11 bases, with 30 bases lying between them.

A word on this clonotype: This sequence may be a read error, since a much larger clone differs from it by one base. The gene calls are TRBV6-6 and TRBJ1-5; D gene ambiguous. Germline-derived CDR1 and CDR2 are MNHNY and SVGAGI (reference sequence). There are 16 residues in the CDR3. CDR3 loop: CASSYLSGGGNRPQHF. DNA of the CDR3: TGTGCCAGCAGTTACCTCTCGGGTGGCGGCAATCGGCCCCAGCATTTT.

The J gene is TRBJ1-4, the V gene TRBV2; TRBD1 aligns across 8 bases. CDR3 length: 14 residues. Germline assignment: CDR1 SNHLY and CDR2 FYNNEI. V lost 8 bases and J lost 8; bases outside the gene matches: 10. The CDR3 nucleotides read TGTGCCAGCCTGCGACAGGGGTTTGGCGAAAAACTGTTTTTT. Translation gives CASLRQGFGEKLFF.

In its sample, this clonotype was seen a few times. The chain recombines TRBV5-1 with TRBJ2-6, with TRBD2 matching over 7 bases. The CDR3 loop spans 17 amino acids. Germline CDR1 and CDR2: SGHRS and YFSETQ. Trimming at V came to 6 bases and at J to 0 bases, leaving 9 bases not matched to a gene. The CDR3 DNA is TGCGCCAGCAAGTCAGTGGGGGGGAGCTCTGGGGCCAACGTCCTGACTTTC. It codes for CASKSVGGSSGANVLTF.